The entry below gives a single TCR beta chain sequence along with its context. Methods used by the authors: From reference gene primer amplification, estimates of nucleated cell counts were derived. Sequencing was performed with immunoSEQ multiplex PCR; in TCRdb, only in-frame clones are kept and a portion is missing. V and J calls and clone size are given by that table; D and trimming were obtained from the DNA. The sample records 200,000 to 250,000 clones, 70% to 85% being singletons. This specimen comes from a study of blood T cell repertoires in COVID-19. About the study: Acute and convalescent COVID-19 samples came from the United States, Italy and Spain. T cells, B-cell-depleted T cells, or PBMCs provided the cDNA or gDNA that served as material.

The clonotype comes from a woman of 80 years or more with acute or convalescent COVID-19. The specimen was peripheral blood.

CDR3 nucleotides: TGCAGCGTTGTTATGACAGGGGGCACTGAAGCTTTCTTT. Translated, it gives CSVVMTGGTEAFF. The J gene is TRBJ1-1, the V gene TRBV29-1, with 9 nucleotides matching TRBD1. The germline CDR1 and CDR2 sequences are SQVTM and ANQGSEA. The V and J ends lost 4 bases and 4 bases, in that order; junction bases with no gene match: 4. The CDR3 is 13 residues long.